This T cell receptor (beta chain) is from a study of blood T cell repertoires in COVID-19. Original processing notes: Estimated nucleated cell counts came from reference gene primer amplification. Using immunoSEQ multiplex PCR, the repertoire was profiled, and TCRdb retains in-frame clones only, with some absent. V, J and clone size derive from that table, while D and trimming were established from the DNA sequence. This sample has about 160,000 clones, with roughly 90% found just once. Study members were between about 18 and 89 years old and lived in 20 to 30 US regions. Symptom resolution, clearance, or two negative PCRs marked the recovered donors of Cohort 3. The CDR3 is 17 amino acids. Germline values: CDR1 MNHEY, CDR2 SMNVEV (reference sequence). With 4 bases removed from V and 1 base from J, the gap between germline ends came to 19 bases.

Sequenced material: PBMCs or T cells enriched from blood (not recorded which). The rearrangement links TRBV27 to TRBJ1-2, with D hard to call. The clonotype originates from a woman in her forties or fifties who had recovered from COVID-19. CDR3 DNA: TGTGCCAGCAGTTCCGAGAGGCGGGGAAGCGGTAACTATGGCTACACCTTC. The encoded protein is CASSSERRGSGNYGYTF.